The T cell receptor (beta chain) under discussion was sequenced for a study of shared clonotypes between healthy human individuals. V dropped 6 bases and J dropped 12 bases, with 18 bases sitting between them. The CDR3 is 13 amino acids. The germline gives CDR1 MNHNY, CDR2 SVGAGI (reference sequence). The assay was immunoSEQ multiplex PCR, and TCRdb's table has in-frame clones only and misses some. The data show about 1.5 million clones, roughly 98% seen once. Sequencing input: naive CD4+ T cells sorted from blood. Sample subset: CD45RA+ positively selected. J is TRBJ2-1 and V is TRBV6-6, with D possibly being TRBD2 (6 bases). The source is a man aged 30 to 45 in good health. CDR3 in DNA: TGTGCCAGCAGGCGGGACTCCTCGCGCGGGCAGTTCTTC. It encodes CASRRDSSRGQFF.